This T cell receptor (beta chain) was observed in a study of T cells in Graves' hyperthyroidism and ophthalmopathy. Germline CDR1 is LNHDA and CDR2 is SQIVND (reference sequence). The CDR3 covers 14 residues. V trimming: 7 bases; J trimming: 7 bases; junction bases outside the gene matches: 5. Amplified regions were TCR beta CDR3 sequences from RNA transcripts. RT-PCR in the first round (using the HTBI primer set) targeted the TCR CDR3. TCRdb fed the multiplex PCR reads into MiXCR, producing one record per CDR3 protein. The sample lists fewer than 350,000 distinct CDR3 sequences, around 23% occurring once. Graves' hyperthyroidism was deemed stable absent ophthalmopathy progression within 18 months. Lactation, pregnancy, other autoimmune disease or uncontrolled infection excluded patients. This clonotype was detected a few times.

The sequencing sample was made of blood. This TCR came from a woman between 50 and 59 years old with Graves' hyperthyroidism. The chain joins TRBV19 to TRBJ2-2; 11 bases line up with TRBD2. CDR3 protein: CASKASGRSGELFF. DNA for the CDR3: TGTGCCAGTAAAGCTAGCGGGAGGAGCGGGGAGCTGTTTTTT.